A single count supports the clone carrying this T cell receptor (beta chain). This sample is part of a study of control samples from healthy donors and cancer patients. Between the trimmed V and J ends, which lost 6 bases and 3 bases, there was a span of 27 bases. CDR1 is MDHEN, CDR2 SYDVKM, per germline. The CDR3 length is 18 residues. Some clones are missing from TCRdb's copy, which holds only in-frame ones; the method was immunoSEQ multiplex PCR. This table has roughly 200,000 clones, over 90% appearing once. The chain combines TRBV28 with TRBJ2-7; maybe TRBD2 (6 bases). The TCR sequence derives from a man over 45 in good health. The material sequenced was blood. In DNA form, the CDR3 reads TGTGCCAGCAGACCTTCGCCCTTTAGGGCGGGGCTCTACTACGAGCAGTACTTC. Its protein product is CASRPSPFRAGLYYEQYF.